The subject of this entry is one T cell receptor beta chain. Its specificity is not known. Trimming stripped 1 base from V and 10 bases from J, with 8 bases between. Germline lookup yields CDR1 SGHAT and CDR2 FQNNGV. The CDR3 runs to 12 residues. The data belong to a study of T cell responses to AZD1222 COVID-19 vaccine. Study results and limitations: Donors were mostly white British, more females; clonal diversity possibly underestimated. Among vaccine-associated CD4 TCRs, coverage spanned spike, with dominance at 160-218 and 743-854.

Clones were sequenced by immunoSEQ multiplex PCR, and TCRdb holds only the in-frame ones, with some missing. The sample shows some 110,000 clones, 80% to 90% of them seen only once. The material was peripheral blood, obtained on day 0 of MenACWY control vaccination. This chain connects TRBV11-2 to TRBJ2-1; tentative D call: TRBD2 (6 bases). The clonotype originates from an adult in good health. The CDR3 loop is CASSLGTKEQFF. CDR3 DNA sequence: TGTGCCAGCAGCTTAGGGACTAAAGAGCAGTTCTTC.